A selection of T cell receptor beta chains follows, all from one sample in a study of blood T cell repertoires in COVID-19. Using immunoSEQ multiplex PCR, the repertoire was profiled, and TCRdb retains in-frame clones only, with some absent. Among 90,000 to 120,000 clones listed, roughly 87% were seen once. Source material: peripheral blood. The source of these receptors is an older woman with acute or convalescent COVID-19. CDR3s leave out the opening cysteine and the closing phenylalanine or tryptophan. Fields, in order: CDR3 protein, V gene, J gene.

CDR3: ASSYTSGANVLT; V: TRBV7-2; J: TRBJ2-6
CDR3: ASSLSRRGGGDTEAF; V: TRBV5-7; J: TRBJ1-1
CDR3: ASSRYRVHNNQPQH; V: TRBV6-6; J: TRBJ1-5
CDR3: ASSLRGRAMNTEAF; V: TRBV3-1/TRBV3-2; J: TRBJ1-1
CDR3: ASSLPTGLSNGYT; V: TRBV11-3; J: TRBJ1-2
CDR3: ASSLGQEIYEQY; V: TRBV11-2; J: TRBJ2-7
CDR3: ASSEAGGLGAF; V: TRBV6-1; J: TRBJ1-1
CDR3: ASSQAGTGGNQPQH; V: TRBV3-1/TRBV3-2; J: TRBJ1-5
CDR3: ASSIGSGTGDYEQY; V: TRBV19; J: TRBJ2-7
CDR3: ASSLRSGNYNEQF; V: TRBV11-2; J: TRBJ2-1
CDR3: ASSFNLAGNQETQY; V: TRBV3-1/TRBV3-2; J: TRBJ2-5
CDR3: ASSATHKRGEKLF; V: TRBV2; J: TRBJ1-4
CDR3: ASSPGTGPYGYT; V: TRBV3-1/TRBV3-2; J: TRBJ1-2
CDR3: ASRRTGNTDTQY; V: TRBV2; J: TRBJ2-3
CDR3: ASSPSGGPGTQY; V: TRBV18; J: TRBJ2-3
CDR3: ASNKGREKFELF; V: TRBV7-2; J: TRBJ2-2
CDR3: ASSFGGSLGEQY; V: TRBV5-4; J: TRBJ2-7
CDR3: ASSQMTGRRETQY; V: TRBV3-1/TRBV3-2; J: TRBJ2-5
CDR3: AVRDRVDQPQH; V: TRBV2; J: TRBJ1-5
CDR3: ASIGMTSGRSGEQF; V: TRBV10-2; J: TRBJ2-1
CDR3: ASSEAIHNIGGAYGYT; V: TRBV6-1; J: TRBJ1-2
CDR3: ASSSPIGTEAF; V: TRBV7-2; J: TRBJ1-1
CDR3: AISPLDRAGNTIY; V: TRBV10-3; J: TRBJ1-3
CDR3: ASSLAAGEQY; V: TRBV28; J: TRBJ2-7
CDR3: ASSNRERPEQY; V: TRBV5-1; J: TRBJ2-7
CDR3: ASSRWGSEADTQY; V: TRBV9; J: TRBJ2-3
CDR3: ATSDVTSGHEQF; V: TRBV24-1; J: TRBJ2-1
CDR3: ASSPQENTGELF; V: TRBV18; J: TRBJ2-2
CDR3: ASSYGDREYEQY; V: TRBV6-6; J: TRBJ2-7
CDR3: SVPDRVDYGYT; V: TRBV29-1; J: TRBJ1-2
CDR3: ASSVGQAHTEAF; V: TRBV9; J: TRBJ1-1
CDR3: ASSYWGGTDYGYT; V: TRBV28; J: TRBJ1-2
CDR3: ASSLYLLNTEAF; V: TRBV7-2; J: TRBJ1-1
CDR3: ASRLQFAHTQY; V: TRBV6-5; J: TRBJ2-3
CDR3: ASSNAAGVAF; V: TRBV7-3; J: TRBJ1-1
CDR3: ASSYSIQAGPQH; V: TRBV6-5; J: TRBJ1-5
CDR3: ASSQDPGTGGVRAF; V: TRBV3-1/TRBV3-2; J: TRBJ1-1
CDR3: ASSYSGSPYNEQF; V: TRBV2; J: TRBJ2-1
CDR3: ASNHRGLAGRNYEQY; V: TRBV28; J: TRBJ2-7
CDR3: AIRGSSWVTNEQF; V: TRBV10-3; J: TRBJ2-1
CDR3: ASLSGLETQY; V: TRBV6-6; J: TRBJ2-5
CDR3: ASSEDRGLSGANVLT; V: TRBV2; J: TRBJ2-6
CDR3: ASSLEHRNNSTGELF; V: TRBV11-3; J: TRBJ2-2
CDR3: ASSLSGGDANTQY; V: TRBV7-2; J: TRBJ2-3
CDR3: ASSVQPGNYGYT; V: TRBV9; J: TRBJ1-2
CDR3: ATSDSTGVPLDQPQH; V: TRBV24-1; J: TRBJ1-5
CDR3: ASSLRGAGTGANYGYT; V: TRBV27; J: TRBJ1-2
CDR3: ASTTGAGGNTIY; V: TRBV19; J: TRBJ1-3
CDR3: ASSQVAGYNEQF; V: TRBV7-3; J: TRBJ2-1
CDR3: ASRAGASGSRGEQF; V: TRBV19; J: TRBJ2-1